A selection of T cell receptor beta chains follows, all from one sample in a study of blood T cell repertoires in COVID-19. Sequenced by immunoSEQ multiplex PCR; TCRdb stores in-frame clones only, minus some. In the table there are 150,000 to 200,000 clones, almost 80% of which are singletons. The source material was peripheral blood. These receptors were collected from a woman aged 70 to 79 with acute or convalescent COVID-19. The CDR3 runs from the conserved cysteine through the conserved F or W. Fields, in order: D gene, clone size, J gene, V gene, CDR3 DNA, CDR3 protein. A D gene is named only where the DNA matches it firmly. A clone size is listed for some rows: how often the clone was seen (once, few, many), or a class if it is expanded.

D: TRBD1; size: few; J: TRBJ1-3; V: TRBV5-4; DNA: TGTGCCAGCAGCGCCGGGCAGGGGGTCGGAAACACCATATATTTT; CDR3: CASSAGQGVGNTIYF
D: -; size: few; J: TRBJ1-5; V: TRBV28; DNA: TGTGCCAGCAGTTTAGATCAGTACAATCAGCCCCAGCATTTT; CDR3: CASSLDQYNQPQHF
D: TRBD2; size: few; J: TRBJ2-3; V: TRBV7-9; DNA: TGTGCCAGCAGCTATGGGCGGGAGCCAGATACGCAGTATTTT; CDR3: CASSYGREPDTQYF
D: -; size: -; J: TRBJ2-7; V: TRBV7-3; DNA: TGTGCCAGCAGCTTAGGTGCCGGTCCCTACGAGCAGTACTTC; CDR3: CASSLGAGPYEQYF
D: TRBD1; size: -; J: TRBJ2-1; V: TRBV7-9; DNA: TGTGCCAGCAGCATAACAGGGGGAGGTTACAATGAGCAGTTCTTC; CDR3: CASSITGGGYNEQFF
D: TRBD1; size: few; J: TRBJ2-1; V: TRBV7-6; DNA: TGTGCCAGCAGCTTAGGACAGGGGGCCTACAATGAGCAGTTCTTC; CDR3: CASSLGQGAYNEQFF
D: -; size: -; J: TRBJ1-2; V: TRBV19; DNA: TGTGCCAGTAGTATTCGAGGGGGTGGCTACACCTTC; CDR3: CASSIRGGGYTF
D: -; size: -; J: TRBJ1-4; V: TRBV30; DNA: TGTGCCGGGTCCCAGGGGTCTGTAGGAGAAAAACTGTTTTTT; CDR3: CAGSQGSVGEKLFF
D: TRBD1; size: -; J: TRBJ2-7; V: TRBV24-1; DNA: TGTGCCACCAGTGACCCGGACAGGGTCGAGCAGTACTTC; CDR3: CATSDPDRVEQYF
D: -; size: -; J: TRBJ1-1; V: TRBV19; DNA: TGTGCCAGTAGGGACAGCCGTGGTCGGGACACTGAAGCTTTCTTT; CDR3: CASRDSRGRDTEAFF
D: TRBD1; size: -; J: TRBJ1-4; V: TRBV6-1; DNA: TGTGCCAGCAGTGAGGGGGACAGGGCCCTGTTGAATGAAAAACTGTTTTTT; CDR3: CASSEGDRALLNEKLFF
D: -; size: -; J: TRBJ1-4; V: TRBV18; DNA: TGTGCCAGCTCACAAACCCAGGGCAAGCGCAATGAAAAACTGTTTTTT; CDR3: CASSQTQGKRNEKLFF
D: TRBD1; size: -; J: TRBJ2-5; V: TRBV6-5; DNA: TGTGCCAGCAGTAAGACAGGGTTTGAAAGAGAGACCCAGTACTTC; CDR3: CASSKTGFERETQYF
D: TRBD1; size: -; J: TRBJ1-4; V: TRBV5-1; DNA: TGCGCCAGCAACACGGGACAGGGGGGTGAAAAACTGTTTTTT; CDR3: CASNTGQGGEKLFF